The clone carrying this T cell receptor beta chain appeared a single time. The sample is drawn from a study of blood T cell repertoires in COVID-19. Study-level background: T cells, B-cell-depleted T cells, or PBMCs supplied cDNA or gDNA.

The V end was cut by 6 bases, the J end by 6 bases, with 14 bases between. The CDR3 is made up of 13 amino acids. Data came from immunoSEQ multiplex PCR; TCRdb stores just in-frame clones and leaves some out. Among fewer than 45,000 clones listed, over 65% were seen once. Sequenced sample: peripheral blood. This sequence originates from a man aged 60 to 75 with active COVID-19. The genes are TRBV12-3 or TRBV12-4 and TRBJ1-2; D may be TRBD1 (6 bases). The CDR3 DNA sequence: TGTGCCAGCAGGCCTCAGGGGTTCAATGGCTACACCTTC. It translates to CASRPQGFNGYTF.